The T cell receptor (beta chain) under discussion was sequenced for a study of early T cells in non-severe SARS-CoV-2 infection. Study-level results: VDJdb-based annotation leaned toward anti-spike CD8 responses and missed private and CD4 specificities.

In the case of this clonotype: Its antigen is still unknown.

Germline V CDR1 and CDR2: SGHAT, FQNNGV. The CDR3 has 18 amino acids. V shed 5 bases and J 1 base; nucleotides not matched to a gene: 8. MiXCR, run by TCRdb on the 5' RACE reads, gives a single entry per CDR3 protein. This table holds about 98,000 distinct CDR3 sequences, approximately 11% found once. The receptor comes from an adult who was a healthcare worker with PCR-confirmed SARS-CoV-2 infection or an uninfected control (not recorded which). V gene TRBV11-2 combines with J gene TRBJ2-3; TRBD2 agrees at 14 bases. The specimen was whole blood. CDR3: CASSPRLAGGPGTDTQYF. The CDR3 DNA follows: TGTGCCAGCAGCCCCAGACTAGCGGGGGGGCCCGGCACAGATACGCAGTATTTT.